This T cell receptor (beta chain) was profiled in a study of blood T cells in healthy people across ages. Findings of the study overall: Roughly linear declines in TCR beta diversity per million T cells occurred with age.

With a J-beta primer mix and a sample-barcoded 5' primer, a second PCR ran about 7 to 11 cycles. MiXCR, applied by TCRdb to the 5' RACE reads, yields one record per CDR3 protein. In the table there are approximately 600,000 distinct CDR3 sequences, roughly 50% of which are singletons. The sample holds a few counts of this clonotype. Its cognate antigen is unknown. A much more abundant neighbour one base away suggests this may be a read error. The CDR3 runs to 14 residues. Germline V lookup: CDR1 MNHEY, CDR2 SVGEGT. The J gene is TRBJ2-5, the V gene TRBV6-2 or TRBV6-3; a possible D gene is TRBD2 (5 bases). The receptor was isolated from a man aged 60-69 years in good health. The material sequenced was blood. The CDR3 is CASSDSRGQETQYF. As DNA, the CDR3 is TGTGCCAGCAGTGACTCACGGGGCCAAGAGACCCAGTACTTC.